Below are 2 T cell receptor beta chains sequenced from a single sample in a study of OX40 agonist ivuxolimab in advanced cancers. Sequenced by immunoSEQ multiplex PCR; TCRdb stores in-frame clones only, minus some. Of about 68,000 clones detected, about nine tenths appear once; the ten largest clones hold around 0.33%. The starting material was CD4+ or CD8+ T cells sorted from blood, obtained in a trial of the OX40 agonist ivuxolimab. The receptors derive from an adult with an advanced solid tumor such as melanoma, head and neck, liver or kidney cancer.

As concerns this clone: The germline gene is not matched at one end of the junction; a read error may be the cause. This chain links TRBV11-2 with TRBJ2-7; no clear D gene. Germline CDR1 and CDR2: SGHAT and FQNNGV. This CDR3 is 14 amino acids long. The CDR3: CASSVEPGPYEQYF. As DNA, the CDR3 is TGTGCCAGCAGCGTAGAGCCCGGCCCCTACGAGCAGTACTTC. Supplemented by reference TRBV11-2 and TRBJ2-7, the full variable domain reads EAGVAQSPRYKIIEKRQSVAFWCNPISGHATLYWYQQILGQGPKLLIQFQNNGVVDDSQLPKDRFSAERLKGVDSTLKIQPAKLEDSAVYLCASSVEPGPYEQYFGPGTRLTVT.

The chain is built from TRBV5-4 and TRBJ2-1; D remains unclear. Per the germline V gene, CDR1 is SGHNT and CDR2 is YYREEE (reference sequence). V was pared by 3 bases and J by 0 bases, with 13 bases between. This CDR3 comprises 16 residues. The CDR3 DNA reads TGTGCCAGCAGCTCACAGACTGCGAGCTCCTACAATGAGCAGTTCTTC. This codes for CASSSQTASSYNEQFF.